What follows are 12 T cell receptor beta chains derived from one specimen sequenced in a study of vaccination and CD4 T cells after COVID-19. The assay that was used to sequence DNA from cultured CD4+ T cells was the Oncomine TCR Beta short-read assay. Using its own MiXCR run on the PCR reads, TCRdb lists one record per CDR3 protein. The data contain about 10,000 distinct CDR3 sequences, approximately 55% of them singletons. Treatment of the sample: approximately 10-day PBMC culture with coronavirus spike peptide pools or control peptides (ViraFEST assay). For these receptors, no antigen is known. Material for sequencing was CD4+ T cells from blood, cultured in vitro. The receptors were sampled from a human donor who had recovered from COVID-19.

This clonotype is classed as medium-sized. The chain couples TRBV20-1 to TRBJ1-1, with D tentatively TRBD1 (6 bases). Trimming took 2 bases from V and 4 from J, leaving 14 bases between them. There are 14 residues in the CDR3. The germline gives CDR1 DFQATT, CDR2 SNEGSKA (reference sequence). The CDR3 sequence: CSARSGDKGTEAFF. CDR3 DNA sequence: TGCAGTGCTAGATCAGGGGATAAAGGCACTGAAGCTTTCTTT.

This chain links TRBV5-1 with TRBJ1-2, with 7 bases fitting TRBD1. The CDR3 runs to 14 residues. From germline, CDR1 is SGHRS and CDR2 YFSETQ. The ends lost 0 bases at V and 8 bases at J; junction bases unmatched: 7. The CDR3 nucleotides are TGCGCCAGCAGCTTGGCCGGGACAGTAGTCGGCTACACCTTC. The encoded protein is CASSLAGTVVGYTF.

The chain uses TRBV19 and TRBJ1-5, with D hard to call. Trimming stripped 4 bases from V and 1 base from J, with 11 bases between. This CDR3 has 15 residues. Germline CDR1 LNHDA, CDR2 SQIVND (reference sequence). The CDR3 is CASSTTFRSNQPQHF. In DNA form, the CDR3 reads TGTGCCAGTAGTACCACCTTTAGGAGCAATCAGCCCCAGCATTTT.

This clonotype was picked up one time. The chain carries TRBV15 and TRBJ1-5; perhaps TRBD1 as D (6 bases). Trimming took off 0 bases at V and 2 bases at J, with 14 bases between the two ends. The CDR3 is 17 amino acids. Germline assignment: CDR1 LNHNV and CDR2 YYDKDF (reference sequence). CDR3 amino acids: CATSRDPWGLGNQPQHF. The CDR3, as DNA: TGTGCCACCAGCAGAGATCCCTGGGGGCTCGGCAATCAGCCCCAGCATTTT. The whole variable domain, filled in from reference TRBV15 and TRBJ1-5, reads DAMVIQNPRYQVTQFGKPVTLSCSQTLNHNVMYWYQQKSSQAPKLLFHYYDKDFNNEADTPDNFQSRRPNTSFCFLDIRSPGLGDTAMYLCATSRDPWGLGNQPQHFGDGTRLSIL.

V is TRBV7-9 and J is TRBJ2-5; D might be TRBD2 (6 bases). V was pared by 3 bases and J by 3 bases, with 17 bases between. The CDR3 consists of 16 residues. The V gene's germline CDR1 is SEHNR and CDR2 FQNEAQ (reference sequence). Here the CDR3 reads CASSLGLTGVKETQYF. The CDR3, as DNA: TGTGCCAGCAGCTTGGGTCTAACGGGGGTAAAAGAGACCCAGTACTTC.

The genes are TRBV12-5 and TRBJ2-1; no clear D gene. The CDR3 totals 15 residues. With 8 bases removed from V and 3 bases from J, the gap between germline ends came to 17 bases. Germline V CDR1 and CDR2: LGHNT, FRNRAP. CDR3 coding DNA: TGTGCTAGTAGCCGCGCAGGCCGGTTCTACAATGAGCAGTTCTTC. As protein: CASSRAGRFYNEQFF.

This clonotype has only a few counts. The chain links TRBV20-1 to TRBJ1-2, with D maybe TRBD1 (5 bases). Germline V gene sequence: CDR1 DFQATT, CDR2 SNEGSKA (reference sequence). The CDR3 is 12 amino acids. Deletions cut 2 bases from V and 8 bases from J, with 12 bases between. In DNA form, the CDR3 reads TGCAGTGCTAGATGGCAGGGCAGGGGCTACACCTTC. Protein product: CSARWQGRGYTF.

This clonotype came up a few times. The chain carries TRBV12-3 or TRBV12-4 and TRBJ1-6; D gene uncertain. The V and J ends lost 3 bases and 10 bases respectively, with 13 bases between them. This CDR3 region has 14 residues. The CDR3 region has the DNA TGTGCCAGCAGTTTTAGCGGTCTCTTATCACCCCTCCACTTT. The encoded protein is CASSFSGLLSPLHF.

V is TRBV7-9 and J is TRBJ1-1; D might be TRBD1 (5 bases). The germline V gene encodes CDR1 SEHNR and CDR2 FQNEAQ (reference sequence). This CDR3 spans 14 amino acids. Trimming took 4 bases from V and 3 from J, leaving 12 bases between them. As DNA, the CDR3 is TGTGCCAGCAGCTCTTATTTGGGGGACACTGAAGCTTTCTTT. Amino acids: CASSSYLGDTEAFF.

Comments on this clonotype: The junction shows a germline mismatch at one end, possibly a read error. The chain couples TRBV6-1 to TRBJ2-7, with unresolved D. This CDR3 has 15 amino acids. Germline CDR1 and CDR2: MNHNS and SASEGT. DNA of the CDR3: TGTGCCAGCAGCCTTCTAGGGAACCCCTCCCACGAGCAGTACTTC. This encodes CASSLLGNPSHEQYF.

This chain links TRBV5-1 with TRBJ1-2; D is unresolved. The CDR3 runs to 11 residues. Trimming removed 3 bases at V and 4 bases at J, with 4 bases between. Germline lookup yields CDR1 SGHRS and CDR2 YFSETQ. CDR3 DNA sequence: TGCGCCAGCAGCTCAGCCTATGGCTACACCTTC. As protein: CASSSAYGYTF.

This clonotype turned up a few times. CDR3 DNA sequence: TGTGCCAGCAGTTTAGAGGGAATCTATGGCTACACCTTC. It specifies CASSLEGIYGYTF. The chain has TRBV12-3 or TRBV12-4 and TRBJ1-2, with unresolved D. The CDR3 sequence is 13 residues long. Trimming removed 1 base at V and 4 bases at J, with 7 bases between.